Presented here are 8 T cell receptor beta chains from one specimen sequenced in a study of beta chain features in type 1 diabetes. Expressed TCRB transcripts were sequenced, since all the RNA that had been isolated was reverse transcribed. Profiling relied on immunoSEQ multiplex PCR, and the TCRdb table lists in-frame clones only, not all of them. The sample has 620,000 or so clones, 15% to 18% seen once. The source material was naive CD4+ T cells from blood. These receptors were taken from a man in his late teens or twenties in good health.

This clone has just a few counts. The chain employs TRBV4-3 and TRBJ2-7; 9 bases match TRBD1. Germline-derived CDR1 and CDR2 are LGHNA and YSLEER. With V trimmed by 4 bases and J by 5 bases, 12 bases remained unmatched. The CDR3 runs to 16 residues. The CDR3 region is CASSPSPGTGTNEQYF. The CDR3 coding sequence is TGCGCCAGCAGCCCCTCTCCCGGGACAGGGACAAACGAGCAGTACTTC.

This clone was seen more than once but under ten times. Other DNA sequences in this sample translate to the same CDR3. The chain has TRBV7-9 and TRBJ2-7; D is unresolved. Between the trimmed V and J ends, which lost 2 bases and 0 bases, there was a span of 2 bases. Germline assignment: CDR1 SEHNR and CDR2 FQNEAQ (reference sequence). The CDR3 consists of 12 residues. CDR3 amino acids: CASSLPSYEQYF. CDR3 DNA: TGTGCCAGCAGCTTACCCTCCTACGAGCAGTACTTC. The full variable domain, completed using reference TRBV7-9 and TRBJ2-7, is DTGVSQNPRHKITKRGQNVTFRCDPISEHNRLYWYRQTLGQGPEFLTYFQNEAQLEKSRLLSDRFSAERPKGSFSTLEIQRTEQGDSAMYLCASSLPSYEQYFGPGTRLTVT.

This clone was counted a few times. This chain uses TRBV18 with TRBJ1-1; a weak D match, TRBD1 (6 bases). This CDR3 is built from 13 residues. Deletions cut 1 base from V and 3 bases from J, with 6 bases between. Germline loops: CDR1 KGHSH, CDR2 LQKENI. CDR3 bases: TGTGCCAGCTCACCACACAGGGACACTGAAGCTTTCTTT. Translated: CASSPHRDTEAFF.

The rearrangement links TRBV7-9 to TRBJ1-5; TRBD1 is a possible D gene (5 bases). Germline lookup yields CDR1 SEHNR and CDR2 FQNEAQ (reference sequence). V lost 1 base and J 6 bases, leaving 16 bases between the germline ends. The CDR3 consists of 16 residues. CDR3 sequence: CASSLGRMAGGQPQHF. In nucleotides, the CDR3 is TGTGCCAGCAGCTTAGGGAGAATGGCTGGGGGTCAGCCCCAGCATTTT.

V gene TRBV5-1 combines with J gene TRBJ1-1, with 8 bases identical to TRBD1. The CDR3 runs 15 residues. Germline CDR1 SGHRS, CDR2 YFSETQ. The V gene end was trimmed by 4 bases and the J gene end by 1 base; junction bases not matched to a gene: 6. CDR3 amino acids: CASSVQGVKNTEAFF. CDR3 sequence (DNA): TGCGCCAGCAGCGTACAGGGGGTTAAGAACACTGAAGCTTTCTTT.

The V and J genes are TRBV9 and TRBJ2-7, with 10 bases identical to TRBD2. Germline V CDR1 and CDR2: SGDLS, YYNGEE. The CDR3 consists of 16 residues. V lost 4 bases and J lost 1; bases outside the gene matches: 8. The CDR3 loop is CASSTRAGGGSYEQYF. The CDR3 nucleotides are TGTGCCAGCAGCACCCGAGCGGGAGGGGGATCCTACGAGCAGTACTTC.

The sample holds a few counts of this clone. The chain uses TRBV9 and TRBJ2-7, with 11 bases matching TRBD2. CDR3 length equals 15 residues. Per germline, CDR1 SGDLS and CDR2 YYNGEE. J was trimmed by 5 bases and V by 0 bases; bases with no gene match: 4. The DNA of the CDR3 is TGTGCCAGCAGCGTAGGGCTAGCGGGAGGCCACGAGCAGTACTTC. Residues: CASSVGLAGGHEQYF.

The gene calls are TRBV15 and TRBJ1-1; D unresolved. The V gene's germline CDR1 is LNHNV and CDR2 YYDKDF (reference sequence). The CDR3 sequence is 16 residues long. Between the trimmed V and J ends, which lost 0 bases and 5 bases, there was a span of 16 bases. CDR3 in DNA: TGTGCCACCAGCAGAGAACTATTGACCCGGGGAACTGAAGCTTTCTTT. As protein: CATSRELLTRGTEAFF.